These 6 T cell receptor beta chains were sequenced from one sample in a study of CD8 T cells in Susac syndrome. cDNA came from approximately 0.5 to 1 ug RNA primed by random hexamers. MiXCR, run by TCRdb on the immunoSEQ multiplex PCR reads, gives a single entry per CDR3 protein. There are roughly 88,000 distinct CDR3 sequences in the sample; 95% to 96% occur only once, and approximately 0.39% lies in the top ten. The sequenced sample was CD8+ T cells from PBMCs. The receptors stem from a human donor with Susac syndrome.

The V call is TRBV20-1, the J call TRBJ1-5, with a weak D call TRBD1 (5 bases). The germline CDR1 and CDR2 sequences are DFQATT and SNEGSKA (reference sequence). The CDR3 has 16 amino acids. Trimming cost V 0 bases and J 10 bases, with 22 bases left between them. CDR3 DNA sequence: TGCAGTGCTAGAGATCAAGGGGAGAACGCAATCAGCCCCCAGCATTTT. This sequence encodes CSARDQGENAISPQHF.

The V and J genes are TRBV24-1 and TRBJ2-1; no clear D gene. Germline loops: CDR1 KGHDR, CDR2 SFDVKD. The length of the CDR3 is 11 residues. The V and J ends lost 1 base and 11 bases respectively, with 5 bases between them. CDR3 sequence: CATSDLFQQFF. Written as DNA, the CDR3 is TGTGCCACCAGTGATTTATTCCAGCAGTTCTTC.

The J gene is TRBJ1-3, the V gene TRBV9, with a tentative D call TRBD1 (5 bases). The V end lost 3 bases, the J end lost 4 bases, and 14 bases lay between the germline ends. Germline loops: CDR1 SGDLS, CDR2 YYNGEE. The CDR3 loop spans 15 amino acids. The CDR3 reads CASSGGDSGGNTIYF. CDR3 sequence (DNA): TGTGCCAGCAGCGGCGGAGACAGTGGAGGAAACACCATATATTTT.

The V and J genes are TRBV6-6 and TRBJ2-7; TRBD1 matches at 10 bases. Germline lookup yields CDR1 MNHNY and CDR2 SVGAGI (reference sequence). The junction had 4 bases not matched to a gene; V was cut back by 1 base and J by 4 bases. The CDR3 length is 15 residues. The CDR3 coding sequence is TGTGCCAGCAGTTACTGGGTGGGACAGGGGTACGAGCAGTACTTC. As protein: CASSYWVGQGYEQYF.

The genes are TRBV29-1 and TRBJ2-7; D ambiguous. Germline CDR1 reads SQVTM; CDR2 reads ANQGSEA. CDR3 length: 13 residues. Trimming removed 1 base at V and 1 base at J, with 8 bases between. Here the CDR3 DNA reads TGCAGCGTTGAAGCGGACGGGTCCTACGAGCAGTACTTC. Translated, it gives CSVEADGSYEQYF.

The chain uses TRBV2 and TRBJ2-2; no firm D call. The CDR3 extends over 15 amino acids. In germline, CDR1 is SNHLY, CDR2 FYNNEI. Trimming removed 0 bases at V and 3 bases at J, with 8 bases between. The CDR3 DNA reads TGTGCCAGCAGTGAAGCGCTTTTAGACACCGGGGAGCTGTTTTTT. Translated: CASSEALLDTGELFF.